A single sample gave rise to the 29 T cell receptor beta chains below, sequenced in a study of shared clonotypes between healthy human individuals. Method: immunoSEQ multiplex PCR; TCRdb's copy keeps in-frame clones and lacks some. Among some 660,000 clones listed, roughly 73% were seen once. Sequenced material: memory CD4+ T cells sorted from blood. Described subset: CD45RA-negative fraction. These receptors all stem from a woman aged 25 to 45 in good health.

Comments on this clone: In the same sample, other DNA sequences code for this CDR3. This chain joins TRBV6-1 and TRBJ1-5; D remains unclear. CDR1 is MNHNS, CDR2 SASEGT, per germline. V gave up 1 base and J gave up 6 bases, with 4 bases separating them. The CDR3 is made up of 12 amino acids. The DNA of the CDR3 is TGTGCCAGCAGTGAAGGATTTCAGCCCCAGCATTTT. It translates to CASSEGFQPQHF.

The chain uses TRBV18 and TRBJ2-7, with unresolved D. CDR1 is KGHSH, CDR2 LQKENI, per germline. Trimming took off 0 bases at V and 6 bases at J, with 12 bases between the two ends. The CDR3 contains 14 residues. CDR3 sequence reads: CASSPPSTVFEQYF. As DNA, the CDR3 is TGTGCCAGCTCACCACCTTCGACTGTTTTCGAGCAGTACTTC.

The V call is TRBV2, the J call TRBJ1-3; D ambiguous. Looked up from germline, CDR1 is SNHLY and CDR2 is FYNNEI. Trimming stripped 3 bases from V and 0 bases from J, with 6 bases between. The CDR3 is 14 residues long. CDR3: CASSDWLSGNTIYF. CDR3 nucleotide sequence: TGTGCCAGCAGTGATTGGCTCTCTGGAAACACCATATATTTT.

J is TRBJ1-1 and V is TRBV25-1; D remains ambiguous. V gave up 2 bases and J gave up 7 bases, with 14 bases separating them. Germline CDR1 is MGHDK and CDR2 is SYGVNS. The CDR3 runs 14 residues. CDR3: CASSELSGGSEAFF. CDR3 nucleotides: TGTGCCAGCAGTGAACTCTCGGGCGGCAGTGAAGCTTTCTTT.

This chain joins TRBV5-1 and TRBJ1-1, with D unclear. With 1 base removed from V and 0 bases from J, the gap between germline ends came to 10 bases. This CDR3 spans 15 amino acids. The germline V gene has CDR1 SGHRS and CDR2 YFSETQ. The CDR3 region is CASSLSAGMNTEAFF. Here the CDR3 DNA reads TGCGCCAGCAGCTTGTCGGCGGGGATGAACACTGAAGCTTTCTTT.

The chain employs TRBV15 and TRBJ1-5, with D perhaps matching TRBD1 (5 bases). The CDR3 contains 18 residues. Deletions cut 0 bases from V and 4 bases from J, with 19 bases between. Looked up from germline, CDR1 is LNHNV and CDR2 is YYDKDF (reference sequence). CDR3 sequence reads: CATSRDAGRAGPNQPQHF. CDR3 DNA: TGTGCCACCAGCAGAGACGCGGGGAGGGCAGGGCCGAATCAGCCCCAGCATTTT.

V is TRBV2 and J is TRBJ1-2; 10 nucleotides agree with TRBD1. The germline V gene encodes CDR1 SNHLY and CDR2 FYNNEI. V shed 7 bases, J shed 4 bases, and the junction held 6 bases outside the gene matches. The CDR3 runs 14 residues. This chain's CDR3 is CASTRTGGGYGYTF. In DNA, the CDR3 is TGTGCCAGCACCCGGACAGGGGGAGGCTATGGCTACACCTTC.

Only a few counts were recorded for this clone. The V call is TRBV7-3, the J call TRBJ2-1; D perhaps matches TRBD2 (6 bases). The V end was cut by 4 bases, the J end by 2 bases, with 12 bases between. Looked up from germline, CDR1 is SGHTA and CDR2 is FQGTGA. CDR3 size: 15 residues. The CDR3 coding sequence is TGTGCCAGCAGCTGGGATAGCGGACCCTACAATGAGCAGTTCTTC. Translated: CASSWDSGPYNEQFF.

The CDR3 DNA reads as TGTGCCAGCAGTGGGAATAGGGGCACTGAAGCTTTCTTT. This translates into CASSGNRGTEAFF. This rearrangement joins TRBV6-5 to TRBJ1-1, with D maybe TRBD1 (5 bases). V was clipped by 5 bases and J by 4 bases, with 11 bases between them. This CDR3 is 13 amino acids long. From germline, CDR1 is MNHEY and CDR2 SVGAGI.

This clone was seen a single time. The V gene is TRBV5-4, the J gene TRBJ2-2, with a possible D match to TRBD2 (6 bases). Trimming removed 1 base from V and 6 bases from J, with 16 bases in between. The CDR3 runs 16 residues. The germline CDR1 and CDR2 sequences are SGHNT and YYREEE (reference sequence). CDR3 DNA sequence: TGTGCCAGCAGCTTGTCGGGGCGGGGAACAGCCGGGGAGCTGTTTTTT. It specifies CASSLSGRGTAGELFF.

This clone has a handful of counts. V is TRBV7-2 and J is TRBJ1-1; D unresolved. The CDR3 extends over 15 amino acids. Trimming shortened V by 1 base and J by 1 base, and 10 bases separated the two germline ends. CDR1 and CDR2 (germline): SGHTA, FQGNSA. The chain's CDR3 is CASSLEVLANTEAFF. The CDR3, as DNA: TGTGCCAGCAGCTTAGAGGTACTGGCGAACACTGAAGCTTTCTTT.

The chain joins TRBV12-5 to TRBJ2-2; a weak D match, TRBD2 (6 bases). CDR1 and CDR2 from the germline V gene are LGHNT and FRNRAP. Trimming left V 3 bases short and J 0 bases short, with 14 bases between. This CDR3 is built from 17 residues. The CDR3 region is CASGFLGAGANTGELFF. In nucleotides, the CDR3 is TGTGCTAGTGGTTTCCTCGGAGCGGGCGCGAACACCGGGGAGCTGTTTTTT.

The gene calls are TRBV19 and TRBJ1-5; a weak D match, TRBD1 (6 bases). V was clipped by 4 bases and J by 6 bases, with 16 bases between them. The V gene's germline CDR1 is LNHDA and CDR2 SQIVND (reference sequence). The CDR3 consists of 15 residues. The CDR3 here is CASSTNPGAGQPQHF. Here the CDR3 DNA reads TGTGCCAGTAGTACGAATCCAGGGGCGGGTCAGCCCCAGCATTTT. Full variable domain (rest looked up from reference TRBV19 and TRBJ1-5): DGGITQSPKYLFRKEGQNVTLSCEQNLNHDAMYWYRQDPGQGLRLIYYSQIVNDFQKGDIAEGYSVSREKKESFPLTVTSAQKNPTAFYLCASSTNPGAGQPQHFGDGTRLSIL.

The gene calls are TRBV19 and TRBJ2-5; the match to TRBD1 covers 8 bases. This CDR3 contains 15 residues. Per germline, CDR1 LNHDA and CDR2 SQIVND (reference sequence). V was clipped by 2 bases and J by 3 bases; unmatched bases: 5. The CDR3 DNA is TGTGCCAGTAGTATATCTGGGACAGGTAAAGAGACCCAGTACTTC. It specifies CASSISGTGKETQYF.

A few counts support this clone. V is TRBV27 and J is TRBJ1-4; TRBD1 might be the D (6 bases). CDR3 size: 16 residues. Looked up from germline, CDR1 is MNHEY and CDR2 is SMNVEV (reference sequence). The V end lost 4 bases, the J end lost 3 bases, and 15 bases lay between the germline ends. As DNA, the CDR3 is TGTGCCAGCAGTTCCAATCCGGGACATCCTAATGAAAAACTGTTTTTT. Amino acids: CASSSNPGHPNEKLFF.

Comments on this clone: At one boundary the junction diverges from the germline segment, which might be a read error. The gene calls are TRBV11-2 and TRBJ2-7; the D gene could be TRBD1 or TRBD2 (5 bases each). Germline lookup yields CDR1 SGHAT and CDR2 FQNNGV. The CDR3 spans 15 residues. The CDR3 region is CASSPNTDRLWGTQF. CDR3 bases: TGTGCCAGCAGCCCAAACACAGACCGTCTGTGGGGGACCCAGTTC.

This clone was recorded only once. The V and J genes are TRBV5-1 and TRBJ2-5; possible D gene TRBD1, 6 bases. Trimming pared 4 bases from V and 5 bases from J, leaving 12 bases between. Germline V CDR1 and CDR2: SGHRS, YFSETQ. The CDR3 is 13 residues long. This chain's CDR3 is CASSKGERETQYF. CDR3 nucleotide sequence: TGCGCCAGCAGCAAGGGGGAGCGGGAGACCCAGTACTTC.

V and J are TRBV7-2 and TRBJ2-1; D may be TRBD2 (5 bases). Germline lookup yields CDR1 SGHTA and CDR2 FQGNSA. V lost 4 bases to trimming and J lost 8 bases, with 15 bases between them. The CDR3 has 14 residues. The CDR3: CASSSLSGIDEQFF. The CDR3 DNA reads as TGTGCCAGCAGCTCCTTGTCGGGAATCGATGAGCAGTTCTTC.

The chain recombines TRBV30 with TRBJ1-4; D call uncertain. The V and J ends lost 2 bases and 0 bases respectively, with 10 bases between them. CDR1 GTSNPN and CDR2 SVGIG come from the germline V gene (reference sequence). This CDR3 is built from 15 residues. CDR3 in DNA: TGTGCCTGGAGTCCGTACACAACAACTAATGAAAAACTGTTTTTT. This gives the protein CAWSPYTTTNEKLFF.

This clone came up once. The V and J genes are TRBV10-2 and TRBJ2-1; D uncertain. The CDR3 covers 11 residues. Trimming removed 6 bases from V and 7 bases from J, with 7 bases in between. Per germline, CDR1 WSHSY and CDR2 SAAADI. CDR3 coding DNA: TGCGCCAGCAGAAAAAATAATGAGCAGTTCTTC. Its protein is CASRKNNEQFF.

This clone was detected once. The chain employs TRBV6-1 and TRBJ2-5, with D unclear. The CDR3 covers 13 residues. Germline CDR1 and CDR2: MNHNS and SASEGT. V was pared by 4 bases and J by 5 bases, with 11 bases between. CDR3 loop: CASSGTIGETQYF. The CDR3 nucleotides are TGTGCCAGCAGTGGTACGATCGGGGAGACCCAGTACTTC.

This clone was counted a single time. This chain uses TRBV29-1 with TRBJ2-5; 9 positions agree with TRBD1. The J call is in doubt because the DNA end fits TRBJ2-7 better. CDR1 is SQVTM, CDR2 ANQGSEA, per germline. CDR3 length equals 11 residues. This CDR3 reads CSATGGYEQYF. Written as DNA, the CDR3 is TGCAGCGCGACAGGGGGCTACGAGCAGTACTTC.

The V and J genes are TRBV6-5 and TRBJ1-4, with D possibly TRBD1 on 5 matching bases. The germline V gene encodes CDR1 MNHEY and CDR2 SVGAGI. V was cut by 4 bases and J by 4 bases, with 16 bases left in between. The CDR3 spans 16 residues. In nucleotides, the CDR3 is TGTGCCAGCAGTTTGCGGAGAGGGGTAGATAATGAAAAACTGTTTTTT. It is translated as CASSLRRGVDNEKLFF.

The chain is built from TRBV2 and TRBJ2-7, with D maybe TRBD1 (6 bases). The V gene's germline CDR1 is SNHLY and CDR2 FYNNEI. The CDR3 length is 13 residues. V shed 8 bases and J shed 2 bases, with 13 bases lying between them. CDR3 nucleotide sequence: TGTGCCAGCGTGGACAGCGAGCCCTACGAGCAGTACTTC. Encoded protein: CASVDSEPYEQYF.

The V and J genes are TRBV6-5 and TRBJ2-1, with D maybe TRBD2 (5 bases). The germline gives CDR1 MNHEY, CDR2 SVGAGI. Trimming took 6 bases from V and 9 from J, leaving 15 bases between them. The CDR3 extends over 13 amino acids. CDR3 in amino acids: CASSLPGLGEQFF. Here the CDR3 DNA reads TGTGCCAGCAGCCTCCCCGGACTTGGTGAGCAGTTCTTC.

The CDR3 protein is CASRLDRGRFGYTF. For the CDR3, the DNA is TGTGCCAGTAGACTGGACAGGGGGCGTTTTGGCTACACCTTC. V gene TRBV19 combines with J gene TRBJ1-2; 11 bases are a match to TRBD1. There are 14 residues in the CDR3. J gave up 7 bases and V 6 bases, and 7 bases lay outside the gene matches. Germline CDR1 reads LNHDA; CDR2 reads SQIVND (reference sequence).

The sample holds a few counts of this clone. The chain carries TRBV5-1 and TRBJ2-7; 9 bases match TRBD1. CDR1 and CDR2 (germline): SGHRS, YFSETQ. The CDR3 consists of 17 residues. Trimming cost V 3 bases and J 6 bases; bases outside gene matches: 16. The CDR3 here is CASSSGTFRTGEREQYF. DNA of the CDR3: TGCGCCAGCAGCTCCGGGACATTCCGGACAGGGGAACGCGAGCAGTACTTC.

The V and J genes are TRBV15 and TRBJ1-1; maybe TRBD1 (6 bases). V lost 0 bases and J 5 bases, leaving 13 bases between the germline ends. CDR1 and CDR2 (germline): LNHNV, YYDKDF (reference sequence). This CDR3 is 15 amino acids long. DNA for the CDR3: TGTGCCACCAGCAGAGAATCGGGGGCGCGAACTGAAGCTTTCTTT. Translated, it gives CATSRESGARTEAFF.

CDR3 region: CAWKFTAGNTIYF. The DNA for the CDR3 is TGTGCCTGGAAATTTACGGCCGGAAACACCATATATTTT. The chain joins TRBV30 to TRBJ1-3, with unresolved D. The CDR3 loop spans 13 amino acids. V gave up 4 bases and J gave up 4 bases, with 11 bases separating them. In germline, CDR1 is GTSNPN, CDR2 SVGIG (reference sequence).